These T cell receptor beta chains were read from a single sample in a study of control samples from healthy donors and cancer patients. The data were produced by immunoSEQ multiplex PCR, yet TCRdb's version contains in-frame clones alone and is incomplete. The table shows under 150,000 clones, with around 90% occurring only once. Sequenced: blood. The receptor set was obtained from a man younger than 45 in good health. Each CDR3 is given with its conserved first and last residue. D genes are given only for firm matches. For some rows the clone size is stated as once, few or many, or as a class when expanded; others skip it.

TRBJ2-2 TRBV4-1 19 - - CASSQVGALVQGGTGELFF TGCGCCAGCAGCCAAGTGGGAGCCTTGGTACAGGGTGGCACCGGGGAGCTGTTTTTT
TRBJ2-7 TRBV28 19 once TRBD2 CASSLSLAGASQGAYEQYF TGTGCCAGCAGTTTGTCCCTAGCGGGAGCGTCTCAGGGGGCCTACGAGCAGTACTTC
TRBJ1-2 TRBV2 11 - - CASSDNYGYTF TGTGCCAGCAGTGACAACTATGGCTACACCTTC
TRBJ1-6 TRBV6-1 15 - TRBD1 CASSDPDRGYSPLHF TGTGCCAGCAGTGATCCGGACAGGGGGTATTCACCCCTCCACTTT
TRBJ2-2 TRBV6-1 13 - - CASSERETGELFF TGTGCCAGCAGTGAGAGGGAAACCGGGGAGCTGTTTTTT
TRBJ2-1 TRBV18 15 - TRBD2 CASSPRTSGSDEQFF TGTGCCAGCTCACCCAGGACTAGCGGGAGCGATGAGCAGTTCTTC
TRBJ2-5 TRBV28 18 few - CASRKGTLRGPLQETQYF TGTGCCAGCAGAAAAGGGACATTAAGGGGTCCTCTCCAAGAGACCCAGTACTTC
TRBJ1-2 TRBV29-1 12 - - CSVEDRDDGYTF TGCAGCGTTGAAGATAGGGACGATGGCTACACCTTC
TRBJ2-1 TRBV20-1 11 - - CSATTGLEQFF TGCAGTGCTACGACAGGTCTTGAGCAGTTCTTC
TRBJ1-2 TRBV28 10 - - CASRKMGYTF TGTGCCAGCAGGAAAATGGGCTACACCTTC
TRBJ2-7 TRBV7-2 16 few - CASSSRSRLSSYEQYF TGTGCCAGCAGCTCACGGTCTAGATTGTCCTCCTACGAGCAGTACTTC
TRBJ2-1 TRBV4-3 15 - - CASSQDRGRYNEQFF TGCGCCAGCAGCCAAGATCGTGGGAGGTACAATGAGCAGTTCTTC
TRBJ2-7 TRBV28 13 - - CASLPTIGYEQYF TGTGCCAGCCTACCCACAATTGGTTACGAGCAGTACTTC
TRBJ2-1 TRBV11-2 11 - - CASSLGPEQFF TGTGCCAGCAGCTTAGGGCCGGAGCAGTTCTTC
TRBJ2-1 TRBV11-2 16 - - CASSFKTTLAYNEQFF TGTGCCAGCAGCTTCAAAACGACTCTTGCCTACAATGAGCAGTTCTTC
TRBJ1-3 TRBV5-1 15 - TRBD1 CASSTAGTEGNTIYF TGCGCCAGCAGCACGGCCGGGACAGAGGGAAACACCATATATTTT
TRBJ1-5 TRBV15 16 - - CATSKQDYYSNQPQHF TGTGCCACCAGCAAACAGGACTACTATAGCAATCAGCCCCAGCATTTT
TRBJ2-2 TRBV28 16 - TRBD2 CASTKTTSGNTGELFF TGTGCCAGCACCAAAACGACTAGCGGGAACACCGGGGAGCTGTTTTTT
TRBJ1-1 TRBV3-1/TRBV3-2 12 - - CASSGGNTEAFF TGTGCCAGCAGCGGAGGGAACACTGAAGCTTTCTTT
TRBJ2-1 TRBV11-2 15 - - CASSLISEPLHEQFF TGTGCCAGCAGCTTAATCAGCGAACCGCTTCATGAGCAGTTCTTC
TRBJ1-4 TRBV28 15 - - CASRSQGAINEKLFF TGTGCCAGCAGGTCTCAGGGAGCGATTAATGAAAAACTGTTTTTT
TRBJ1-2 TRBV5-1 14 - TRBD1 CASSAGQGNYGYTF TGCGCCAGCAGCGCGGGACAGGGGAACTATGGCTACACCTTC
TRBJ2-5 TRBV3-1/TRBV3-2 14 - TRBD1 CASSPGTGVETQYF TGTGCCAGCAGCCCGGGGACAGGGGTGGAGACCCAGTACTTC
TRBJ2-7 TRBV9 14 - TRBD2 CASSATSGRGEQYF TGTGCCAGCAGCGCGACTAGCGGGAGGGGCGAGCAGTACTTC
TRBJ2-1 TRBV5-5 16 - TRBD1 CASSYVVTGVHYEQFF TGTGCCAGCAGCTACGTCGTGACAGGGGTTCACTATGAGCAGTTCTTC
TRBJ1-2 TRBV12-3/TRBV12-4 13 once - CASSLARDSGYTF TGTGCCAGCAGTTTAGCGCGGGACTCTGGCTACACCTTC
TRBJ1-1 TRBV6-5 14 - - CASSYSRVNTEAFF TGTGCCAGCAGTTACTCCAGGGTGAACACTGAAGCTTTCTTT
TRBJ1-1 TRBV18 18 - - CASSPPPRGGFGGTEAFF TGTGCCAGCTCACCTCCTCCGCGGGGGGGGTTTGGGGGCACTGAAGCTTTCTTT
TRBJ2-7 TRBV2 13 few TRBD2 CASRGLASYEQYF TGTGCCAGCAGGGGACTAGCTTCCTACGAGCAGTACTTC
TRBJ2-1 TRBV18 17 - - CASSPPVGGSSYNEQFF TGTGCCAGCTCACCACCGGTGGGGGGTTCCTCCTACAATGAGCAGTTCTTC
TRBJ2-5 TRBV30 15 once TRBD1 CAGMTGGQSQETQYF TGTGCCGGTATGACAGGGGGTCAATCCCAAGAGACCCAGTACTTC
TRBJ1-1 TRBV5-5 14 - - CASSLDAVGTEAFF TGTGCCAGCAGCTTGGATGCTGTTGGCACTGAAGCTTTCTTT
TRBJ2-1 TRBV9 14 once - CASSVGSSYNEQFF TGTGCCAGCAGCGTAGGTAGCTCCTACAATGAGCAGTTCTTC
TRBJ2-1 TRBV21-1 14 - - CARHSGYLDNEQFF TGTGCCAGACACTCAGGGTATTTGGACAATGAGCAGTTCTTC
TRBJ1-6 TRBV7-9 16 - - CASSALRGGTNSPLHF TGTGCCAGCAGCGCACTTAGAGGGGGGACTAATTCACCCCTCCACTTT
TRBJ1-5 TRBV7-8 13 - - CASSLSDNQPQHF TGTGCCAGCAGCTTGTCGGATAATCAGCCCCAGCATTTT
TRBJ2-7 TRBV6-5 12 - TRBD1 CASSTGGNEQYF TGTGCCAGTTCGACAGGGGGCAACGAGCAGTACTTC
TRBJ2-7 TRBV6-1 19 - TRBD1 CASSEALDRALPSSYEQYF TGTGCCAGCAGTGAAGCGCTGGACAGGGCACTTCCGAGCTCCTACGAGCAGTACTTC
TRBJ2-1 TRBV14 17 - TRBD2 CASSQVLLAGIYNEQFF TGTGCCAGCAGCCAGGTTCTACTAGCGGGGATCTACAATGAGCAGTTCTTC
TRBJ1-1 TRBV6-5 14 - - CASIPYAGLSEAFF TGTGCCAGCATACCATACGCAGGGTTAAGTGAAGCTTTCTTT
TRBJ2-7 TRBV2 13 - TRBD2 CAGSPSGRYEQYF TGTGCCGGCAGTCCTAGCGGGCGATACGAGCAGTACTTC
TRBJ1-3 TRBV14 13 - - CASSQASGNTIYF TGTGCCAGCAGCCAAGCTAGTGGAAACACCATATATTTT
TRBJ1-2 TRBV28 12 - - CASSRGTYGYTF TGTGCCAGCAGTAGGGGGACTTATGGCTACACCTTC
TRBJ1-2 TRBV28 22 - TRBD1 CASSRVPGGGRDRGTANYGYTF TGTGCCAGCAGCCGAGTTCCTGGTGGGGGGAGGGACAGGGGAACGGCTAACTATGGCTACACCTTC
TRBJ2-7 TRBV13 16 - TRBD2 CASSSIGSGRAYEQYF TGTGCCAGCAGCTCCATAGGTAGCGGGAGGGCCTACGAGCAGTACTTC
TRBJ2-2 TRBV30 13 - - CAWTRSSNGELFF TGTGCCTGGACAAGGAGTTCGAACGGGGAGCTGTTTTTT
TRBJ1-3 TRBV19 14 - - CASRDIRSGNTIYF TGTGCCAGTAGGGACATTCGCTCTGGAAACACCATATATTTT
TRBJ1-6 TRBV11-2 17 - - CASSLIRGAQYNSPLHF TGTGCCAGCAGCTTAATAAGAGGGGCTCAGTATAATTCACCCCTCCACTTT
TRBJ2-5 TRBV18 15 - TRBD1 CASSSSQGAEETQYF TGTGCCAGCTCATCGTCACAGGGGGCTGAGGAGACCCAGTACTTC
TRBJ2-1 TRBV4-1 17 few TRBD2 CASSRGGLVRSYNEQFF TGCGCCAGCAGCCGAGGAGGACTAGTTCGCTCCTACAATGAGCAGTTCTTC